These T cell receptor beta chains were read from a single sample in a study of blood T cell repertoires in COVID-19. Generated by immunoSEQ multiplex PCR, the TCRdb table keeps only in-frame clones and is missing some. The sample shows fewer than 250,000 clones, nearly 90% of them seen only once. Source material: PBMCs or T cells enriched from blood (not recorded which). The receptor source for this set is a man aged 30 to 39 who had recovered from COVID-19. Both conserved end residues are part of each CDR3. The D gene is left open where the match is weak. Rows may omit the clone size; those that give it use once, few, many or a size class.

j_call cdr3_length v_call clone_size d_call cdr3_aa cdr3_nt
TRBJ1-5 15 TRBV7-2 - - CASSSGRDSNQPQHF TGTGCCAGCAGCTCGGGGAGGGATAGCAATCAGCCCCAGCATTTT
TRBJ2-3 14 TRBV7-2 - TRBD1 CASRYDRGTDTQYF TGTGCCAGCAGATACGACAGGGGCACAGATACGCAGTATTTT
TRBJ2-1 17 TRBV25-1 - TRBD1 CASSEYKGTGKFDEQFF TGTGCCAGCAGTGAGTATAAAGGGACAGGGAAGTTCGATGAGCAGTTCTTC
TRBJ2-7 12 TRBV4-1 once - CASSQEGLEQYF TGCGCCAGCAGCCAAGAGGGGCTCGAGCAGTACTTC
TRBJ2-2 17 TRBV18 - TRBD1 CASSPLTGQLNTGELFF TGTGCCAGCTCACCACTGACGGGACAGCTGAACACCGGGGAGCTGTTTTTT
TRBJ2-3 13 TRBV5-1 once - CASSLDRADTQYF TGCGCCAGCAGCTTGGACAGGGCAGATACGCAGTATTTT
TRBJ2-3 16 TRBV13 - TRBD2 CASSDEGREGTDTQYF TGTGCCAGCAGTGACGAGGGGCGGGAGGGCACAGATACGCAGTATTTT
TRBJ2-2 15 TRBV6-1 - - CASARGGGPTGELFF TGTGCCAGCGCACGTGGAGGCGGACCCACCGGGGAGCTGTTTTTT
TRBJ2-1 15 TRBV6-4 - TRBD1 CASSDTPGTGAEQFF TGTGCCAGCAGTGACACTCCCGGGACAGGGGCCGAGCAGTTCTTC
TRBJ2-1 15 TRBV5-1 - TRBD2 CASSILAGGPNEQFF TGCGCCAGCAGCATCCTAGCGGGAGGGCCCAATGAGCAGTTCTTC
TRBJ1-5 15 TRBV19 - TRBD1 CASSTQTGGSQPQHF TGTGCCAGTAGTACCCAGACAGGGGGCTCTCAGCCCCAGCATTTT
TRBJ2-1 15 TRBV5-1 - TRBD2 CASSRTGGPGNEQFF TGCGCCAGCTCACGCACGGGGGGGCCGGGAAATGAGCAGTTCTTC
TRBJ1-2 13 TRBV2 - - CASLPTGPEGYTF TGTGCCAGCCTCCCGACAGGCCCGGAAGGCTACACCTTC